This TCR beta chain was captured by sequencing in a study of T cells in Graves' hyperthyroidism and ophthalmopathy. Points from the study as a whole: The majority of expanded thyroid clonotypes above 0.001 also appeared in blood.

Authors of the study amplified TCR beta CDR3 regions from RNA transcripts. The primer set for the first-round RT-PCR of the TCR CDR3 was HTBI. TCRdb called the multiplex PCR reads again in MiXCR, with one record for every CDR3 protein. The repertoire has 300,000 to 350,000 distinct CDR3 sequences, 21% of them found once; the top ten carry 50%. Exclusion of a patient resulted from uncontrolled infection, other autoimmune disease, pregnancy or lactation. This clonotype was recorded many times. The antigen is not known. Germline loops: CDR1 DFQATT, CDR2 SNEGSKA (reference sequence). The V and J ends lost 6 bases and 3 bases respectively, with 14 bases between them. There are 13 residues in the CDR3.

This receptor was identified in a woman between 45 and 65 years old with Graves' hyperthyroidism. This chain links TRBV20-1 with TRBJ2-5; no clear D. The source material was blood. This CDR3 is CSATRTSKETQYF. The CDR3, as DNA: TGCAGTGCCACCCGGACCTCAAAAGAGACCCAGTACTTC.